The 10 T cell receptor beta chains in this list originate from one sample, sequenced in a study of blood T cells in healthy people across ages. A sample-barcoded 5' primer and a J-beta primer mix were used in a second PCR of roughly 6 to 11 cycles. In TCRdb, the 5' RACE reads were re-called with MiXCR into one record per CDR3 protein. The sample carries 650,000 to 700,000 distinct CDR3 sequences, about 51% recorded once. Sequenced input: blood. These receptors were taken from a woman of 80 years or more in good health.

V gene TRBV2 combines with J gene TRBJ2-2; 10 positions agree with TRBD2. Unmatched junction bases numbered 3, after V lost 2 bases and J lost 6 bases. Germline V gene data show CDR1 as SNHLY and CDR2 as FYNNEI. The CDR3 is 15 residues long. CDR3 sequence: CASSENSGGSGELFF. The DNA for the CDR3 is TGTGCCAGCAGTGAAAATAGCGGGGGGTCCGGGGAGCTGTTTTTT.

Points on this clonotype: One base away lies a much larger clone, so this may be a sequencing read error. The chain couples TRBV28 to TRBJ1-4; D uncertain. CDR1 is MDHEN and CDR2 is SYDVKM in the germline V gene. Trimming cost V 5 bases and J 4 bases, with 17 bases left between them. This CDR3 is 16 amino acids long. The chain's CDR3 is CASSPLTGSGNEKLFF. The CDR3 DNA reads TGTGCCAGCAGTCCACTCACCGGGAGCGGTAATGAAAAACTGTTTTTT.

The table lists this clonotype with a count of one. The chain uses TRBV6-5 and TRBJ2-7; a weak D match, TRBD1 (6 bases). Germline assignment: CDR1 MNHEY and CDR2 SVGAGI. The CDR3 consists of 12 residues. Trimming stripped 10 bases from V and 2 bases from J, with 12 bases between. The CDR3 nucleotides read TGTGCCACCCGGACAGCGACCTACGAGCAGTACTTC. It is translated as CATRTATYEQYF.

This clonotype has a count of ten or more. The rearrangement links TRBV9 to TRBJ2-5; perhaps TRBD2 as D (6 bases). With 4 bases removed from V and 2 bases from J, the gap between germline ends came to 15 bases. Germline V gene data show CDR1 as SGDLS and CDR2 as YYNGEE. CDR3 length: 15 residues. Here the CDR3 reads CASSPAWDFQETQYF. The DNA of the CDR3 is TGTGCCAGCAGCCCGGCCTGGGACTTTCAAGAGACCCAGTACTTC. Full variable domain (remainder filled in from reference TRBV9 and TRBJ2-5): DSGVTQTPKHLITATGQRVTLRCSPRSGDLSVYWYQQSLDQGLQFLIQYYNGEERAKGNILERFSAQQFPDLHSELNLSSLELGDSALYFCASSPAWDFQETQYFGPGTRLLVL.

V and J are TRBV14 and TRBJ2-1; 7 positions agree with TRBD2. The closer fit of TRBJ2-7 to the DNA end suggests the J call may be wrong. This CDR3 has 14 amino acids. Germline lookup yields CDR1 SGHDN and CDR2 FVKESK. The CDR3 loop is CASSILAVYNEQYF. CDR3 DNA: TGTGCCAGCAGTATCCTAGCGGTATACAATGAGCAGTACTTC.

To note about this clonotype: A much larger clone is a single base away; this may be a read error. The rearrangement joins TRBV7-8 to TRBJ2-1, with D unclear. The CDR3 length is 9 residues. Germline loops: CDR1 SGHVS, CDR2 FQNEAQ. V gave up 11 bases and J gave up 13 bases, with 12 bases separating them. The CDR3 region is CASEETQFF. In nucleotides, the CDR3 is TGTGCCTCAGAGGAGACCCAGTTCTTC.

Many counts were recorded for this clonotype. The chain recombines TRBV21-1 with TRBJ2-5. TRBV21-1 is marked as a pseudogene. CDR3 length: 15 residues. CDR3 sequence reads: CASTLKTAYQETQYF. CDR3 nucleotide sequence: TGTGCCAGCACGCTCAAGACCGCGTACCAAGAGACCCAGTACTTC.

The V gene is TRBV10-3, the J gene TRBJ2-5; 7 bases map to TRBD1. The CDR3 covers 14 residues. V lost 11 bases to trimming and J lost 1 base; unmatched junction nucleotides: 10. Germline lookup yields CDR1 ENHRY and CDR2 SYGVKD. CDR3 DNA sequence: TGTGCCTCACGGACAGGAGACCTCCAAGAGACCCAGTACTTC. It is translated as CASRTGDLQETQYF.

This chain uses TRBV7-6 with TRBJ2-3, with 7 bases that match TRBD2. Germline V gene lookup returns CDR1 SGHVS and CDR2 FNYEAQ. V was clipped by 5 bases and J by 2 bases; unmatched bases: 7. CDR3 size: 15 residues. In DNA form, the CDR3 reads TGTGCCAGCAGCCAACGGGAGGCTTACACAGATACGCAGTATTTT. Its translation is CASSQREAYTDTQYF.

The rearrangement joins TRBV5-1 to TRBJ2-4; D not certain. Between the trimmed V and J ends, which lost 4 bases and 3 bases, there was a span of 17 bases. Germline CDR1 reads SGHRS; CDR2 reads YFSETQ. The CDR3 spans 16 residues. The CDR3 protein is CASSAEVGLGKNIQYF. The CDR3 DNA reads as TGCGCCAGCAGCGCCGAAGTGGGGTTGGGCAAAAACATTCAGTACTTC.